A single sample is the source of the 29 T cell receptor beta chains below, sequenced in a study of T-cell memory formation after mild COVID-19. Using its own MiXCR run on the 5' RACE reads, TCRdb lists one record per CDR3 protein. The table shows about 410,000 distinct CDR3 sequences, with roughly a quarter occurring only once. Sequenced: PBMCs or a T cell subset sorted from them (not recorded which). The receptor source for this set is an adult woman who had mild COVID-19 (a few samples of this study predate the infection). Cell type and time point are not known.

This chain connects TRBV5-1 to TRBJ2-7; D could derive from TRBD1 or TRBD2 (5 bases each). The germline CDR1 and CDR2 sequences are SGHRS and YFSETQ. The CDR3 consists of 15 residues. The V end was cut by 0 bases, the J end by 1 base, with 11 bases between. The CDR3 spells CASSLEGPHSYEQYF. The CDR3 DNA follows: TGCGCCAGCAGCTTGGAGGGACCTCATTCCTACGAGCAGTACTTC.

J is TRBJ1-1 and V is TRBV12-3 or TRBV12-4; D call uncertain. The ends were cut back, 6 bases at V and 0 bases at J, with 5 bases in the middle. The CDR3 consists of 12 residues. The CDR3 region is CASRRMNTEAFF. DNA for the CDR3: TGTGCCAGCAGAAGAATGAACACTGAAGCTTTCTTT.

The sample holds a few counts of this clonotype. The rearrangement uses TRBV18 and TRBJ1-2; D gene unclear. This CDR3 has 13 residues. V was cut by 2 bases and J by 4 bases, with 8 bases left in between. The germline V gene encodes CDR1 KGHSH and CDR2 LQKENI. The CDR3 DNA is TGTGCCAGCTCACCAGTCGACATCTATGGCTACACCTTC. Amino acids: CASSPVDIYGYTF. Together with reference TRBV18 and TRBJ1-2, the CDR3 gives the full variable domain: NAGVMQNPRHLVRRRGQEARLRCSPMKGHSHVYWYRQLPEEGLKFMVYLQKENIIDESGMPKERFSAEFPKEGPSILRIQQVVRGDSAAYFCASSPVDIYGYTFGSGTRLTVV.

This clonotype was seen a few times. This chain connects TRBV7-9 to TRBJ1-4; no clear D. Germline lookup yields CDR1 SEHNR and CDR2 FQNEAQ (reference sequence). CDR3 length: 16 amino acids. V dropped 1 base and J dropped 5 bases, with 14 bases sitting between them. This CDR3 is CASSLGLTSFNEKLFF. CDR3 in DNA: TGTGCCAGCAGCTTAGGACTGACATCCTTCAATGAAAAACTGTTTTTT.

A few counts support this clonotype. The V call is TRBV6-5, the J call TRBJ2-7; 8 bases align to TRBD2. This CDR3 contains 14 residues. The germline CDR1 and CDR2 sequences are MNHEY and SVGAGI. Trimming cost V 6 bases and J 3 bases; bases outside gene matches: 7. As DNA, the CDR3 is TGTGCCAGCAGCTCCGGGACTAGTAACTACGAGCAGTACTTC. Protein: CASSSGTSNYEQYF.

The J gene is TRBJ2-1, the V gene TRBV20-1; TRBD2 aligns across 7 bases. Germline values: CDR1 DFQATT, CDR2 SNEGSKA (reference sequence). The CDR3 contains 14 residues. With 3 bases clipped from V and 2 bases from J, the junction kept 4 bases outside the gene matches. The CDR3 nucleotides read TGCAGTGCTAGGTTCGCGGGAGCCTACAATGAGCAGTTCTTC. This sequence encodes CSARFAGAYNEQFF.

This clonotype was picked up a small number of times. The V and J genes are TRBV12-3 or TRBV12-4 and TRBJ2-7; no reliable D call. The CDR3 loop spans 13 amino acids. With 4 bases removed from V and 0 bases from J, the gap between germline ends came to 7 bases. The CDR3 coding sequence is TGTGCCAGCAGTTCCTCCGGCTCCTACGAGCAGTACTTC. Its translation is CASSSSGSYEQYF.

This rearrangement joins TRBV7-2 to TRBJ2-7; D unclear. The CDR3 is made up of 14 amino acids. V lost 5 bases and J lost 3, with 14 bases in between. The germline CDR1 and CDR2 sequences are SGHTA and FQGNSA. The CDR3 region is CASSLGSARYEQYF. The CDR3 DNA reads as TGTGCCAGCAGCCTGGGGTCAGCGCGCTACGAGCAGTACTTC.

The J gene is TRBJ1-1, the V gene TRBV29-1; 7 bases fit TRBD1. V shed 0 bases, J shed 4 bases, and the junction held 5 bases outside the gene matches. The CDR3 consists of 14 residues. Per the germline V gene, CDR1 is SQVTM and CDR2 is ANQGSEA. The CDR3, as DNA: TGCAGCGTTGAAGACAGGGGGTTGGGCACTGAAGCTTTCTTT. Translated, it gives CSVEDRGLGTEAFF.

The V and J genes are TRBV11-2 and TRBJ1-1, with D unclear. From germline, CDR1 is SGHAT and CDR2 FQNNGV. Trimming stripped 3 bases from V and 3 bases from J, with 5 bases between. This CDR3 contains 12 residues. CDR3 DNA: TGTGCCAGCAGCTTGACCCACACTGAAGCTTTCTTT. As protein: CASSLTHTEAFF.

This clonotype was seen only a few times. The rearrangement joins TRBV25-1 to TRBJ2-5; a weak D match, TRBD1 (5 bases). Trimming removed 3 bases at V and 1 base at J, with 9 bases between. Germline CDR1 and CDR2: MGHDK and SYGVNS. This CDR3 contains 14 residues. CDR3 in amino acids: CASSDSDSQETQYF. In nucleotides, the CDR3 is TGTGCCAGCAGTGACTCTGACAGCCAAGAGACCCAGTACTTC.

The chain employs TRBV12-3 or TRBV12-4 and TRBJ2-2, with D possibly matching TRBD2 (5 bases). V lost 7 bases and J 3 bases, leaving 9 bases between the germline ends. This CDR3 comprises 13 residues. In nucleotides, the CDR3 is TGTGCCAGCAAACCTAGCTACACCGGGGAGCTGTTTTTT. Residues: CASKPSYTGELFF.

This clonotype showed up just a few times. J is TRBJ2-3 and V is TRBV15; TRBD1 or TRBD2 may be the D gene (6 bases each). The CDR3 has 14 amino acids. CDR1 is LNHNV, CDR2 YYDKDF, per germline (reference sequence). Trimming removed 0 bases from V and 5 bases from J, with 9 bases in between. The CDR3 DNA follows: TGTGCCACCAGCAGAGAAGGGGGGATAGATACGCAGTATTTT. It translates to CATSREGGIDTQYF. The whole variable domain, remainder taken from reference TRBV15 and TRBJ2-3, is DAMVIQNPRYQVTQFGKPVTLSCSQTLNHNVMYWYQQKSSQAPKLLFHYYDKDFNNEADTPDNFQSRRPNTSFCFLDIRSPGLGDTAMYLCATSREGGIDTQYFGPGTRLTVL.

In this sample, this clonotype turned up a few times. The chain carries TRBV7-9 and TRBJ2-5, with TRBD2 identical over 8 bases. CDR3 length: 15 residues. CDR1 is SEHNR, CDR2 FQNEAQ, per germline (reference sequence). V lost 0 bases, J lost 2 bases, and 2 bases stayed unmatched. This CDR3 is CASSLASGTQETQYF. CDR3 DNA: TGTGCCAGCAGCTTAGCTAGCGGGACACAAGAGACCCAGTACTTC.

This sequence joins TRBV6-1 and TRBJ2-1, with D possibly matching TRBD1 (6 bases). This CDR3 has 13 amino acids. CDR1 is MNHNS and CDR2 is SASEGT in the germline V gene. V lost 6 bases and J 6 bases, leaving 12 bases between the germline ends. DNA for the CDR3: TGTGCCAGCAGGGCTAGGGGGTTCAATGAGCAGTTCTTC. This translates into CASRARGFNEQFF.

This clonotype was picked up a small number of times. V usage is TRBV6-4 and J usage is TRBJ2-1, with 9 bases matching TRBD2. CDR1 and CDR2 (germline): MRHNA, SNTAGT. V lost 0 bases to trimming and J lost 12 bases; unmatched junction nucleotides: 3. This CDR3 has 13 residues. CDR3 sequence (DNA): TGTGCCAGCAGTGACTCGACTAGCGGCCGGCAGTTCTTC. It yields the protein CASSDSTSGRQFF.

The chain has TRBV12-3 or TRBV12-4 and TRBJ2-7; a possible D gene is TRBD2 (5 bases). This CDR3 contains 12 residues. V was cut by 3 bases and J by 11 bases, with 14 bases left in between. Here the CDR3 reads CASSLFGTGKYF. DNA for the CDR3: TGTGCCAGCAGTTTGTTTGGAACGGGGAAGTACTTC.

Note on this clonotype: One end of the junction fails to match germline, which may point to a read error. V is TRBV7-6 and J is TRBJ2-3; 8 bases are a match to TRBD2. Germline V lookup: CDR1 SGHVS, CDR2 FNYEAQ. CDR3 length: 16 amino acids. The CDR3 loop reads CDSSSTAGVEADTQYF. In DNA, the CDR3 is TGTGACAGCAGCTCGACAGCGGGAGTGGAGGCAGATACGCAGTATTTT.

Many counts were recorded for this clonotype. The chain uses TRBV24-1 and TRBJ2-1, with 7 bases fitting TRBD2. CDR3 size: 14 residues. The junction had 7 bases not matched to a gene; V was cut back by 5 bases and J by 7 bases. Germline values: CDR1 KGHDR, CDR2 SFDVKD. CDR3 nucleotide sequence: TGTGCCACCAGTGGGTCGGGAGGTCGGAATGAGCAGTTCTTC. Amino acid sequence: CATSGSGGRNEQFF.

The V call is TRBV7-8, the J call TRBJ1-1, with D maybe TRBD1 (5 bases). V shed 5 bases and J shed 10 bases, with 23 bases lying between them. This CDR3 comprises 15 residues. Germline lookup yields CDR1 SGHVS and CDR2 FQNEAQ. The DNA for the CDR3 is TGTGCCAGCAGCGTGGGGGATTTCGGGGATTCTGCAGCTTTCTTT. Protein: CASSVGDFGDSAAFF.

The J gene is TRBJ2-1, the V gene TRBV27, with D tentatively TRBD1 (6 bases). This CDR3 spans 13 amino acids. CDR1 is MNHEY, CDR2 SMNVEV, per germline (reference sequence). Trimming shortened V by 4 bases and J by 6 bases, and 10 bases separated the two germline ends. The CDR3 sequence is CASSWTEPNEQFF. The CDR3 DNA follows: TGTGCCAGCAGTTGGACAGAACCCAATGAGCAGTTCTTC.

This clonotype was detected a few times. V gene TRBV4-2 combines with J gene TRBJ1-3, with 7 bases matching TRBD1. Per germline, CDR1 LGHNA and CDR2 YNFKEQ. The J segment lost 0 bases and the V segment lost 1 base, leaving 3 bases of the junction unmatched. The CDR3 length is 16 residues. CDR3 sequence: CASSQGDSGSGNTIYF. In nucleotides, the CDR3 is TGTGCCAGCAGCCAAGGGGACAGTGGCTCTGGAAACACCATATATTTT.

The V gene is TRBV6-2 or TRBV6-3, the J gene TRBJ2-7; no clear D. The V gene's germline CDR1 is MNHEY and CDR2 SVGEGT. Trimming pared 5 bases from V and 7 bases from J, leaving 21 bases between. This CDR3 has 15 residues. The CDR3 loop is CASSPTDISKTEQYF. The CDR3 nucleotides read TGTGCCAGCAGTCCCACCGACATTTCCAAGACAGAGCAGTACTTC.

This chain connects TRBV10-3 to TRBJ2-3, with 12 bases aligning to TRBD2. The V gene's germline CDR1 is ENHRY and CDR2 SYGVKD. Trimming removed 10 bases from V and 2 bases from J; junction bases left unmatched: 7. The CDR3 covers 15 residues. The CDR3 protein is CATALAGGPTDTQYF. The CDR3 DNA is TGTGCCACCGCACTAGCGGGGGGCCCCACAGATACGCAGTATTTT.

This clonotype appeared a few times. The CDR3 DNA is TGTGCCAGCAGCCAGAGCGTAGCGACAGGGGAAAAAGAGACCCAGTACTTC. As protein: CASSQSVATGEKETQYF. The V gene is TRBV7-8, the J gene TRBJ2-5, with 8 positions matching TRBD1. There are 17 residues in the CDR3. Germline CDR1 and CDR2: SGHVS and FQNEAQ. The junction had 14 bases not matched to a gene; V was cut back by 5 bases and J by 3 bases.

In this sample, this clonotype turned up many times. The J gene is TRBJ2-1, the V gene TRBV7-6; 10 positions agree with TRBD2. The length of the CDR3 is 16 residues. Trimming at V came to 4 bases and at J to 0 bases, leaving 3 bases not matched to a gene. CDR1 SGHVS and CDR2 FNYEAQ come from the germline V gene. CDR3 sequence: CASSSSSGSSYNEQFF. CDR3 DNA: TGTGCCAGCAGCTCCTCTAGCGGGAGCTCCTACAATGAGCAGTTCTTC.

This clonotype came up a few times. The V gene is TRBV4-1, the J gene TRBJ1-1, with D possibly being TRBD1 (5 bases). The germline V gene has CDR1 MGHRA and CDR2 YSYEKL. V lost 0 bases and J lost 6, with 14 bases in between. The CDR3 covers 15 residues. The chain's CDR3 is CASSQDRAAMAEAFF. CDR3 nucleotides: TGCGCCAGCAGCCAAGACAGGGCCGCGATGGCTGAAGCTTTCTTT.

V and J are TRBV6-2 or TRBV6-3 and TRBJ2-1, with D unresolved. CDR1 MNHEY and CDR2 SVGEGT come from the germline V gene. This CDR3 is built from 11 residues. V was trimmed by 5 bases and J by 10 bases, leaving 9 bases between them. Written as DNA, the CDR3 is TGTGCCAGCAGTCTCGACGCGGAGCAGTTCTTC. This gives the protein CASSLDAEQFF.

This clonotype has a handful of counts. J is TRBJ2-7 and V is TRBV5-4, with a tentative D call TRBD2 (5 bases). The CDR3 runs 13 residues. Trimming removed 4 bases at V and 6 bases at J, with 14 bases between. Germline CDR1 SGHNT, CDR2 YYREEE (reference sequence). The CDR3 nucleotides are TGTGCCAGCAGCCCTCCGGGGTCGGGCGAGCAGTACTTC. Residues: CASSPPGSGEQYF.